What follows are 21 T cell receptor beta chains derived from one specimen sequenced in a study of cytomegalovirus exposure and HLA in healthy donors. Using immunoSEQ multiplex PCR, the repertoire was profiled, and TCRdb retains in-frame clones only, with some absent. The data hold roughly 200,000 clones, with roughly nine tenths observed a single time. Source material: PBMCs. The origin of the receptors is a man aged 25-45 years in good health and CMV-seropositive.

This clone showed up just once. The rearrangement joins TRBV5-1 to TRBJ2-1; TRBD1 might be the D (5 bases). Germline V CDR1 and CDR2: SGHRS, YFSETQ. The ends were cut back, 0 bases at V and 3 bases at J, with 10 bases in the middle. CDR3 size: 15 residues. The CDR3 bases are TGCGCCAGCAGCTTGGGCAGGGTGGACTACAATGAGCAGTTCTTC. Residues: CASSLGRVDYNEQFF.

The CDR3 loop reads CASSLGDRDYGYTF. The DNA of the CDR3 is TGCGCCAGCAGCTTGGGGGACAGAGACTATGGCTACACCTTC. V and J are TRBV5-1 and TRBJ1-2; TRBD1 matches at 7 bases. CDR1 SGHRS and CDR2 YFSETQ come from the germline V gene. This CDR3 comprises 14 residues. The V and J ends lost 0 bases and 3 bases, in that order; junction bases with no gene match: 2. Based on the CDR3 plus reference TRBV5-1 and TRBJ1-2, the full variable domain is KAGVTQTPRYLIKTRGQQVTLSCSPISGHRSVSWYQQTPGQGLQFLFEYFSETQRNKGNFPGRFSGRQFSNSRSEMNVSTLELGDSALYLCASSLGDRDYGYTFGSGTRLTVV.

The CDR3 loop is CASSVARTGGEQYF. The CDR3 DNA reads TGTGCCAGCAGCGTAGCTCGGACAGGGGGCGAGCAGTACTTC. The chain couples TRBV9 to TRBJ2-7; 10 bases agree with TRBD1. In germline, CDR1 is SGDLS, CDR2 YYNGEE. The junction had 3 bases not matched to a gene; V was cut back by 0 bases and J by 6 bases. The CDR3 is made up of 14 amino acids.

The rearrangement joins TRBV7-3 to TRBJ2-7; TRBD1 aligns across 7 bases. Trimming at V came to 5 bases and at J to 5 bases, leaving 6 bases not matched to a gene. This CDR3 has 13 residues. Germline CDR1 and CDR2: SGHTA and FQGTGA. CDR3 amino acids: CASSPGTDHEQYF. CDR3 nucleotide sequence: TGTGCCAGCAGCCCGGGGACAGACCACGAGCAGTACTTC.

The J gene is TRBJ2-7, the V gene TRBV13; TRBD1 agrees at 7 bases. The J segment lost 4 bases and the V segment lost 2 bases, leaving 8 bases of the junction unmatched. CDR3 length: 15 amino acids. The germline V gene has CDR1 PRHDT and CDR2 FYEKMQ (reference sequence). CDR3 DNA sequence: TGTGCCAGCAGCTTAATCAAGACAGGGTGGTACGAGCAGTACTTC. Its translation: CASSLIKTGWYEQYF. Supplemented by reference TRBV13 and TRBJ2-7, the full variable domain reads AAGVIQSPRHLIKEKRETATLKCYPIPRHDTVYWYQQGPGQDPQFLISFYEKMQSDKGSIPDRFSAQQFSDYHSELNMSSLELGDSALYFCASSLIKTGWYEQYFGPGTRLTVT.

This clone was found once. As DNA, the CDR3 is TGTGCCAGCAGCCTCTGGGGCGGGAGGAACACAGATACGCAGTATTTT. This translates into CASSLWGGRNTDTQYF. The V call is TRBV11-2, the J call TRBJ2-3; 8 nucleotides match TRBD2. CDR3 size: 16 residues. Trimming at V came to 5 bases and at J to 2 bases, leaving 9 bases not matched to a gene. Germline V gene sequence: CDR1 SGHAT, CDR2 FQNNGV.

At least ten counts were recorded for this clone. The rearrangement links TRBV11-2 to TRBJ1-1; D perhaps matches TRBD1 (5 bases). The CDR3 has 16 amino acids. The germline V gene has CDR1 SGHAT and CDR2 FQNNGV. The germline V and J ends were trimmed by 1 base and 4 bases, with 16 bases remaining between them. The CDR3 loop is CASSLAVGGEATEAFF. The CDR3 nucleotides read TGTGCCAGCAGCTTAGCCGTTGGGGGTGAGGCCACTGAAGCTTTCTTT. The variable domain in full, with the rest retrieved from reference TRBV11-2 and TRBJ1-1, is EAGVAQSPRYKIIEKRQSVAFWCNPISGHATLYWYQQILGQGPKLLIQFQNNGVVDDSQLPKDRFSAERLKGVDSTLKIQPAKLEDSAVYLCASSLAVGGEATEAFFGQGTRLTVV.

On this clone: Within the sample, other DNA sequences also encode this same CDR3. The gene calls are TRBV19 and TRBJ2-1; 11 positions match TRBD2. Germline-derived CDR1 and CDR2 are LNHDA and SQIVND (reference sequence). This CDR3 region has 15 residues. The V gene end was trimmed by 5 bases and the J gene end by 7 bases; junction bases not matched to a gene: 7. The CDR3 region has the DNA TGTGCCAGTAGTCCTAGGACTAGCGGGCTGAATGAGCAGTTCTTC. Protein: CASSPRTSGLNEQFF.

The chain is built from TRBV19 and TRBJ2-7, with D tentatively TRBD1 (6 bases). The CDR3 runs 16 residues. V was pared by 3 bases and J by 1 base, with 16 bases between. Germline V CDR1 and CDR2: LNHDA, SQIVND (reference sequence). CDR3 residues: CASSIFPDRSSYEQYF. CDR3 DNA: TGTGCCAGTAGTATCTTCCCCGACAGGAGTTCCTACGAGCAGTACTTC. The full variable domain, completed using reference TRBV19 and TRBJ2-7, is DGGITQSPKYLFRKEGQNVTLSCEQNLNHDAMYWYRQDPGQGLRLIYYSQIVNDFQKGDIAEGYSVSREKKESFPLTVTSAQKNPTAFYLCASSIFPDRSSYEQYFGPGTRLTVT.

The chain links TRBV2 to TRBJ2-2, with unresolved D. Germline assignment: CDR1 SNHLY and CDR2 FYNNEI. V lost 3 bases to trimming and J lost 0 bases, with 8 bases between them. The CDR3 has 15 amino acids. In DNA, the CDR3 is TGTGCCAGCAGTGAGCGCGACGCGAACACCGGGGAGCTGTTTTTT. Translation gives CASSERDANTGELFF.

The gene calls are TRBV29-1 and TRBJ2-3; 13 nucleotides align to TRBD2. In germline, CDR1 is SQVTM, CDR2 ANQGSEA. The CDR3 is 15 residues long. The V and J ends lost 7 bases and 5 bases, in that order; junction bases with no gene match: 9. CDR3 nucleotides: TGCAGCGACGGACTAGCGGGAGAATCGTTAGATACGCAGTATTTT. This gives the protein CSDGLAGESLDTQYF.

The chain has TRBV2 and TRBJ2-1; TRBD2 is a possible D gene (5 bases). The length of the CDR3 is 14 residues. Trimming left V 6 bases short and J 6 bases short, with 15 bases between. CDR1 is SNHLY and CDR2 is FYNNEI in the germline V gene. The CDR3 sequence: CASRPRGQANEQFF. CDR3 DNA sequence: TGTGCCAGCAGACCCCGAGGGCAGGCCAATGAGCAGTTCTTC.

The V call is TRBV7-2, the J call TRBJ2-5; 8 bases line up with TRBD1. The ends lost 3 bases at V and 13 bases at J; junction bases unmatched: 4. Germline V gene sequence: CDR1 SGHTA, CDR2 FQGNSA. The CDR3 totals 11 residues. The CDR3 reads CASSFGQGGYF. DNA of the CDR3: TGTGCCAGCAGCTTTGGACAGGGAGGGTACTTC.

The V call is TRBV6-1, the J call TRBJ2-7; D ambiguous. Trimming stripped 0 bases from V and 4 bases from J, with 13 bases between. This CDR3 is built from 15 residues. Germline V CDR1 and CDR2: MNHNS, SASEGT. CDR3 DNA: TGTGCCAGCAGTGAAGCCGCTAACGACTTTTACGAGCAGTACTTC. The encoded protein is CASSEAANDFYEQYF.

The rearrangement uses TRBV27 and TRBJ1-2; D is ambiguous. V was trimmed by 6 bases and J by 3 bases, leaving 17 bases between them. This CDR3 spans 15 amino acids. The germline gives CDR1 MNHEY, CDR2 SMNVEV (reference sequence). The CDR3 DNA is TGTGCCAGCAGGAGAATCCGGGATTACGACTATGGCTACACCTTC. Its translation is CASRRIRDYDYGYTF.

V and J are TRBV5-1 and TRBJ1-2; 9 bases line up with TRBD1. Germline V gene lookup returns CDR1 SGHRS and CDR2 YFSETQ. Trimming took 0 bases from V and 6 from J; bases not matched to a gene: 3. The CDR3 runs 14 residues. The CDR3 sequence is CASSLEDRGDGYTF. The CDR3 DNA is TGCGCCAGCAGCTTGGAGGACAGGGGAGATGGCTACACCTTC.

V gene TRBV2 combines with J gene TRBJ2-1; 13 nucleotides match TRBD2. The CDR3 is 15 amino acids. J gave up 14 bases and V 6 bases, and 13 bases lay outside the gene matches. The germline V gene encodes CDR1 SNHLY and CDR2 FYNNEI. This CDR3 is CASSSRTSGGLAKFF. The CDR3 nucleotides read TGTGCCAGCAGCTCCCGGACTAGCGGGGGCCTCGCGAAGTTCTTC.

J is TRBJ1-4 and V is TRBV13; possibly TRBD1 for D (5 bases). V was trimmed by 4 bases and J by 11 bases, leaving 14 bases between them. Germline V lookup: CDR1 PRHDT, CDR2 FYEKMQ (reference sequence). The CDR3 covers 13 residues. The CDR3 DNA sequence: TGTGCCAGCAGCTACCAACAGGATACGAAACTGTTTTTT. As protein: CASSYQQDTKLFF.

The J gene is TRBJ2-3, the V gene TRBV6-1; the D gene is possibly TRBD1 (6 bases). The germline V and J ends were trimmed by 5 bases and 2 bases, with 14 bases remaining between them. The CDR3 runs to 15 residues. Germline CDR1 is MNHNS and CDR2 is SASEGT. The CDR3 is CASSTDRIATDTQYF. The CDR3 nucleotides are TGTGCCAGCAGTACGGACAGAATCGCCACAGATACGCAGTATTTT.

The gene calls are TRBV4-1 and TRBJ2-1, with D unclear. Germline CDR1 reads MGHRA; CDR2 reads YSYEKL. CDR3 length equals 12 residues. V was trimmed by 1 base and J by 10 bases, leaving 8 bases between them. CDR3 DNA sequence: TGCGCCAGCAGCCAAGGATTCAGCGAGCAGTTCTTC. This translates into CASSQGFSEQFF.

The J gene is TRBJ2-7, the V gene TRBV6-1; possible D gene TRBD2, 5 bases. In germline, CDR1 is MNHNS, CDR2 SASEGT. This CDR3 comprises 14 residues. Trimming cost V 5 bases and J 2 bases, with 13 bases left between them. CDR3 nucleotide sequence: TGTGCCAGCAGTTCTCAAGGAGGCCCCTACGAGCAGTACTTC. This gives the protein CASSSQGGPYEQYF.